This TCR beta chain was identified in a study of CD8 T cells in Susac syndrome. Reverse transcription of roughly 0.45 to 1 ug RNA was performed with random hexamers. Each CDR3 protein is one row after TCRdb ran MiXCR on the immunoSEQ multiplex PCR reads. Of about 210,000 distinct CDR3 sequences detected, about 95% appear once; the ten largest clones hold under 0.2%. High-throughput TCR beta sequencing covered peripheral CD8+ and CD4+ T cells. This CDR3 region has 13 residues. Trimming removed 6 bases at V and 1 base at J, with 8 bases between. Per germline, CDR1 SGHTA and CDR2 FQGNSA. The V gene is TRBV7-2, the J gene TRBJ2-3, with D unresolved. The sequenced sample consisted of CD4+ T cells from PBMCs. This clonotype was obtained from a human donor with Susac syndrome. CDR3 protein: CASSTLGTDTQYF. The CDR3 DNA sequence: TGTGCCAGCAGTACGCTCGGCACAGATACGCAGTATTTT.